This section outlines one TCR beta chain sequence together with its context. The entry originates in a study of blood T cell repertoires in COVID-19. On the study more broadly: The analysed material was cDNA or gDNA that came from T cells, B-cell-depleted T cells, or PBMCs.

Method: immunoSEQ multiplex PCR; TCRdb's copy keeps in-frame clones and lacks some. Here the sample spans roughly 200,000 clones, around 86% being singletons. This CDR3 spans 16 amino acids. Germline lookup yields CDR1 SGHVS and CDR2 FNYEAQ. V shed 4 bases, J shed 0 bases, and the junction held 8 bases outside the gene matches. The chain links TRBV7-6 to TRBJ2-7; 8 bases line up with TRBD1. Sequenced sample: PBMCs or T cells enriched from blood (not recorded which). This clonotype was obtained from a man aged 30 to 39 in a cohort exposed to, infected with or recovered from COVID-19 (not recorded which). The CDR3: CASSSVGQGASYEQYF. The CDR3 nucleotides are TGTGCCAGCAGCTCGGTCGGGCAGGGGGCCTCCTACGAGCAGTACTTC.